These 5 T cell receptor beta chains came from one sample sequenced in a study of CD8 T cells in Susac syndrome. After extraction with the RNeasy kit, about 0.45 to 1 ug of the RNA was reverse transcribed using random hexamers. From the immunoSEQ multiplex PCR reads, TCRdb called clonotypes with MiXCR, one entry per CDR3 protein. The data show over 150,000 distinct CDR3 sequences, about 93% seen once. The specimen was CD4+ T cells from PBMCs. The receptors stem from a human donor with Susac syndrome.

The chain couples TRBV7-9 to TRBJ2-7, with TRBD1 as a possible D gene (6 bases). Germline CDR1 and CDR2: SEHNR and FQNEAQ (reference sequence). The CDR3 is made up of 13 amino acids. Trimming cost V 6 bases and J 2 bases, with 11 bases left between them. The CDR3 here is CASSIQGTYEQYF. The CDR3 region has the DNA TGTGCCAGCAGTATACAGGGTACCTACGAGCAGTACTTC.

CDR3 sequence reads: CSARPGLHNEQFF. The CDR3 DNA reads as TGCAGTGCTAGACCGGGGTTGCACAATGAGCAGTTCTTC. The rearrangement links TRBV20-1 to TRBJ2-1, with D possibly TRBD2 on 5 matching bases. Germline CDR1 reads DFQATT; CDR2 reads SNEGSKA (reference sequence). Between the trimmed V and J ends, which lost 2 bases and 5 bases, there was a span of 10 bases. The CDR3 is made up of 13 amino acids.

The V gene is TRBV28, the J gene TRBJ2-3, with D unresolved. The V end was cut by 4 bases, the J end by 2 bases, with 1 base between. From germline, CDR1 is MDHEN and CDR2 SYDVKM. The CDR3 covers 11 residues. The CDR3 spells CASSYTDTQYF. CDR3 in DNA: TGTGCCAGCAGTTACACAGATACGCAGTATTTT.

CDR3 loop: CASSLKAGTGDRIQYF. The CDR3 DNA reads as TGTGCCAGCAGCCTGAAAGCTGGGACAGGGGATCGAATTCAGTACTTC. The chain links TRBV11-2 to TRBJ2-4; 10 positions match TRBD1. The CDR3 sequence is 16 residues long. Trimming removed 5 bases from V and 10 bases from J; junction bases left unmatched: 14. Per germline, CDR1 SGHAT and CDR2 FQNNGV.

The V gene is TRBV2, the J gene TRBJ2-2; the D gene could be TRBD1 or TRBD2 (5 bases each). The V end was cut by 6 bases, the J end by 3 bases, with 14 bases between. The CDR3 contains 15 residues. Germline CDR1 reads SNHLY; CDR2 reads FYNNEI. CDR3 DNA sequence: TGTGCCAGCAGCGAGGGACCCCTGGACACCGGGGAGCTGTTTTTT. This encodes CASSEGPLDTGELFF.